These 29 T cell receptor beta chains were sequenced from one sample in a study of blood T cell repertoires in COVID-19. Repertoires were generated with immunoSEQ multiplex PCR, while TCRdb's copy carries only in-frame clones and drops some. The data contain hundreds of thousands of clones, roughly nine tenths of them seen just once; the ten biggest clones take up 1% to 1.3%. Sequences were obtained from PBMCs or T cells enriched from blood (not recorded which). These receptors all come from a man in his thirties or forties who had recovered from COVID-19.

The chain joins TRBV7-4 to TRBJ1-1, with D hard to call. The germline CDR1 and CDR2 sequences are SGHVT and SQSDAQ. V gave up 4 bases and J gave up 1 base, with 10 bases separating them. The CDR3 runs 14 residues. CDR3 sequence: CASSSDGRNTEAFF. CDR3 DNA: TGTGCCAGCAGCTCGGACGGGAGGAACACTGAAGCTTTCTTT.

The rearrangement uses TRBV19 and TRBJ1-2, with 7 nucleotides matching TRBD1. Germline CDR1 and CDR2: LNHDA and SQIVND (reference sequence). Germline trimming cut 4 bases from V and 5 bases from J; bases unmatched to any gene: 4. CDR3 length equals 13 residues. The CDR3 reads CASSTDRTYGYTF. CDR3 in DNA: TGTGCCAGTAGTACGGACAGGACTTATGGCTACACCTTC.

The CDR3 reads CASSDMGTYQETQYF. The CDR3 bases are TGTGCCAGCAGTGACATGGGGACATATCAAGAGACCCAGTACTTC. The chain carries TRBV6-1 and TRBJ2-5; tentatively, D is TRBD1 (6 bases). Germline lookup yields CDR1 MNHNS and CDR2 SASEGT. This CDR3 comprises 15 residues. The germline V and J ends were trimmed by 3 bases and 2 bases, with 13 bases remaining between them.

The sample holds one count of this clone. The V and J genes are TRBV5-1 and TRBJ2-5; D perhaps matches TRBD2 (6 bases). Germline CDR1 is SGHRS and CDR2 is YFSETQ. This CDR3 comprises 15 residues. Trimming took off 3 bases at V and 5 bases at J, with 17 bases between the two ends. The DNA of the CDR3 is TGCGCCAGCAGCTCCTCCGGCGGGGTGGGGGAGACCCAGTACTTC. It specifies CASSSSGGVGETQYF.

The chain combines TRBV5-1 with TRBJ1-2, with D unresolved. Germline values: CDR1 SGHRS, CDR2 YFSETQ. The CDR3 loop spans 18 amino acids. The V end lost 0 bases, the J end lost 1 base, and 19 bases lay between the germline ends. The CDR3 bases are TGCGCCAGCAGCTTGGGTTGGGCAGAGAAGGTCCTTAACTATGGCTACACCTTC. It encodes CASSLGWAEKVLNYGYTF.

V usage is TRBV10-2 and J usage is TRBJ1-1; the D is unclear. The CDR3 extends over 14 amino acids. Germline CDR1 and CDR2: WSHSY and SAAADI. Trimming took off 1 base at V and 3 bases at J, with 9 bases between the two ends. The CDR3 nucleotides are TGCGCCAGCAGTGAGTTGGCGGGTTACACTGAAGCTTTCTTT. Translated: CASSELAGYTEAFF.

The V gene is TRBV19, the J gene TRBJ1-5; tentatively, D is TRBD1 (5 bases). In germline, CDR1 is LNHDA, CDR2 SQIVND (reference sequence). The CDR3 loop spans 15 amino acids. Trimming removed 2 bases from V and 6 bases from J, with 14 bases in between. The CDR3 spells CASSIPFQGGQPQHF. CDR3 nucleotide sequence: TGTGCCAGTAGTATACCGTTCCAGGGAGGTCAGCCCCAGCATTTT.

This chain links TRBV28 with TRBJ1-1; D might be TRBD1 (5 bases). The V and J ends lost 1 base and 1 base respectively, with 13 bases between them. The germline V gene encodes CDR1 MDHEN and CDR2 SYDVKM. CDR3 length: 16 amino acids. CDR3 DNA: TGTGCCAGCAGTTTATCGGGGGGGAGAAGGAACACTGAAGCTTTCTTT. Protein product: CASSLSGGRRNTEAFF.

This clone showed up just once. The chain has TRBV5-4 and TRBJ2-1, with 7 bases aligning to TRBD2. From germline, CDR1 is SGHNT and CDR2 YYREEE (reference sequence). With V trimmed by 4 bases and J by 2 bases, 9 bases remained unmatched. This CDR3 region has 16 residues. The CDR3 nucleotides read TGTGCCAGCAGCCTAAGCTCGAGCGGGACCTACAATGAGCAGTTCTTC. This translates into CASSLSSSGTYNEQFF.

V gene TRBV10-3 combines with J gene TRBJ1-2; 9 bases match TRBD1. The ends lost 9 bases at V and 4 bases at J; junction bases unmatched: 6. The CDR3 covers 13 residues. Germline loops: CDR1 ENHRY, CDR2 SYGVKD. CDR3 protein: CAMTSGQGYGYTF. DNA of the CDR3: TGTGCCATGACTTCGGGACAGGGCTATGGCTACACCTTC.

The V and J genes are TRBV3-1 (or the pseudogene TRBV3-2) and TRBJ2-1; 10 nucleotides match TRBD2. Trimming took 4 bases from V and 5 from J; bases not matched to a gene: 2. From germline, CDR1 is LGHDT and CDR2 YNNKEL (reference sequence). The CDR3 spans 14 residues. The CDR3 coding sequence is TGTGCCAGCAGCCGACTAGCGGGTAACAATGAGCAGTTCTTC. Encoded protein: CASSRLAGNNEQFF.

The rearrangement links TRBV4-1 to TRBJ2-5, with 12 bases that match TRBD2. Germline V gene sequence: CDR1 MGHRA, CDR2 YSYEKL. There are 19 residues in the CDR3. Trimming removed 0 bases from V and 2 bases from J; junction bases left unmatched: 10. The DNA of the CDR3 is TGCGCCAGCAGCCAAGATGAGTGGACTAGCGGGGCCTCTCAAGAGACCCAGTACTTC. Protein sequence: CASSQDEWTSGASQETQYF.

This clone showed up just a few times. CDR3 amino acids: CSATRGGNEQYF. CDR3 in DNA: TGCAGCGCCACCCGCGGGGGGAACGAGCAGTACTTC. The J gene is TRBJ2-7, the V gene TRBV29-1; 8 bases line up with TRBD2. Germline V CDR1 and CDR2: SQVTM, ANQGSEA. The CDR3 is 12 amino acids. The V and J ends lost 7 bases and 5 bases, in that order; junction bases with no gene match: 7.

This clone turned up a few times. V and J are TRBV29-1 and TRBJ1-3, with D possibly TRBD1 on 5 matching bases. The V and J ends lost 4 bases and 4 bases respectively, with 8 bases between them. The CDR3 spans 12 residues. CDR1 and CDR2 (germline): SQVTM, ANQGSEA. The CDR3: CSVGGAGNTIYF. The CDR3 DNA follows: TGCAGCGTTGGCGGGGCCGGAAACACCATATATTTT.

The V call is TRBV7-3, the J call TRBJ2-1, with TRBD2 matching 11 bases. The CDR3 covers 18 residues. Germline V gene data show CDR1 as SGHTA and CDR2 as FQGTGA. V lost 0 bases, J lost 9 bases, and 13 bases stayed unmatched. The DNA for the CDR3 is TGTGCCAGCAGCTTAACGGCTTCAGGACTAGCGGGCTCGGGTGAGCAGTTCTTC. Translating gives CASSLTASGLAGSGEQFF.

J is TRBJ1-6 and V is TRBV10-3; 8 positions match TRBD1. The V gene end was trimmed by 0 bases and the J gene end by 4 bases; junction bases not matched to a gene: 5. There are 17 residues in the CDR3. The germline gives CDR1 ENHRY, CDR2 SYGVKD. The CDR3 loop reads CAISESQGARYNSPLHF. In nucleotides, the CDR3 is TGTGCCATCAGTGAGTCGCAGGGGGCAAGATATAATTCACCCCTCCACTTT.

The chain uses TRBV4-1 and TRBJ2-7; TRBD1 matches at 9 bases. From germline, CDR1 is MGHRA and CDR2 YSYEKL. The CDR3 extends over 14 amino acids. V shed 4 bases and J 3 bases; nucleotides not matched to a gene: 4. Written as DNA, the CDR3 is TGCGCCAGCAGCCGCACGACAGGGGGCTACGAGCAGTACTTC. It codes for CASSRTTGGYEQYF.

In its sample, this clone was seen a few times. The V call is TRBV4-1, the J call TRBJ2-1; 7 nucleotides align to TRBD2. In germline, CDR1 is MGHRA, CDR2 YSYEKL. With V trimmed by 7 bases and J by 5 bases, 5 bases remained unmatched. This CDR3 is 13 amino acids long. CDR3 in amino acids: CASKASGDNEQFF. CDR3 coding DNA: TGCGCCAGCAAGGCTAGCGGCGACAATGAGCAGTTCTTC.

The chain has TRBV5-1 and TRBJ1-1; 8 positions agree with TRBD1. The V gene's germline CDR1 is SGHRS and CDR2 YFSETQ. The V segment lost 2 bases and the J segment 1 base; nucleotides outside the gene matches: 7. The CDR3 has 16 residues. The CDR3 DNA reads TGCGCCAGCAGCTTACCCCGGGACAGGCGGAACACTGAAGCTTTCTTT. Its protein is CASSLPRDRRNTEAFF.

This clone appeared a single time. CDR3 sequence (DNA): TGTGCCAGCAGCGTCGGACAGGGCTTCAATCAGCCCCAGCATTTT. Amino acids: CASSVGQGFNQPQHF. The chain uses TRBV3-1 (or the pseudogene TRBV3-2) and TRBJ1-5, with 8 bases identical to TRBD1. This CDR3 region has 15 residues. Trimming removed 5 bases from V and 3 bases from J; junction bases left unmatched: 6. Germline assignment: CDR1 LGHDT and CDR2 YNNKEL (reference sequence).

The rearrangement joins TRBV28 to TRBJ2-7; possible D gene TRBD1, 5 bases. CDR3 length equals 12 residues. The ends were cut back, 3 bases at V and 7 bases at J, with 10 bases in the middle. The germline V gene has CDR1 MDHEN and CDR2 SYDVKM. For the CDR3, the DNA is TGTGCCAGCAGTTTGATCAGGGCGGAGCAGTACTTC. As protein: CASSLIRAEQYF.

The chain recombines TRBV9 with TRBJ1-1; 8 bases map to TRBD1. Germline lookup yields CDR1 SGDLS and CDR2 YYNGEE. This CDR3 has 13 amino acids. V shed 4 bases and J 4 bases; nucleotides not matched to a gene: 3. The CDR3 region is CASSRQGFTEAFF. CDR3 DNA sequence: TGTGCCAGCAGCCGACAGGGGTTCACTGAAGCTTTCTTT.

This clone has more than one count but fewer than ten. An end of the junction does not agree with germline; a read error may underlie this. The chain joins TRBV28 to TRBJ1-2; D is possibly TRBD1 (6 bases). The germline CDR1 and CDR2 sequences are MDHEN and SYDVKM. The CDR3 consists of 13 residues. The CDR3 sequence is CASTLQTGYGYTF. The DNA for the CDR3 is TGTGCCAGCACTTTACAGACAGGCTATGGCTACACCTTC.

This clone came up once. The V and J genes are TRBV12-3 or TRBV12-4 and TRBJ2-7; D is ambiguous. The CDR3 loop spans 12 amino acids. Trimming removed 5 bases at V and 6 bases at J, with 11 bases between. CDR3 sequence (DNA): TGTGCCAGCAGTCCCGACTCCAGCGAGCAGTACTTC. This encodes CASSPDSSEQYF.

The chain joins TRBV27 to TRBJ2-7; 8 nucleotides agree with TRBD1. CDR3 length: 17 residues. The ends lost 1 base at V and 2 bases at J; junction bases unmatched: 10. Germline loops: CDR1 MNHEY, CDR2 SMNVEV (reference sequence). As DNA, the CDR3 is TGTGCCAGCAGTTTATACTCCCCCGGGACAGGCGCCTACGAGCAGTACTTC. It encodes CASSLYSPGTGAYEQYF.

This sequence joins TRBV6-5 and TRBJ2-7; D gene uncertain. Germline assignment: CDR1 MNHEY and CDR2 SVGAGI. CDR3 length: 14 residues. Between the trimmed V and J ends, which lost 10 bases and 0 bases, there was a span of 16 bases. CDR3 sequence (DNA): TGTGCCACTACTCCCCCAAGATACTCCTACGAGCAGTACTTC. Encoded protein: CATTPPRYSYEQYF.

Notes on this clone: Other DNA sequences in this sample translate to the same CDR3. The chain carries TRBV12-3 or TRBV12-4 and TRBJ1-2; D uncertain. With 4 bases removed from V and 2 bases from J, the gap between germline ends came to 2 bases. This CDR3 has 11 amino acids. The CDR3 here is CASSSNYGYTF. DNA for the CDR3: TGTGCCAGCAGTTCGAACTATGGCTACACCTTC.

The chain employs TRBV2 and TRBJ2-1; D uncertain. V was trimmed by 2 bases and J by 4 bases, leaving 3 bases between them. The CDR3 is 12 amino acids. Looked up from germline, CDR1 is SNHLY and CDR2 is FYNNEI. The CDR3 bases are TGTGCCAGCAGTGAACTTTACAATGAGCAGTTCTTC. Amino acids: CASSELYNEQFF.

This CDR3 reads CASSDLDSLGTATQYF. The CDR3 region has the DNA TGTGCCAGCAGTGACCTGGACAGCCTAGGGACGGCGACCCAGTACTTC. The chain uses TRBV6-1 and TRBJ2-5, with a possible D match to TRBD1 (6 bases). Trimming removed 3 bases from V and 7 bases from J, with 21 bases in between. The CDR3 runs to 16 residues. Germline CDR1 reads MNHNS; CDR2 reads SASEGT.